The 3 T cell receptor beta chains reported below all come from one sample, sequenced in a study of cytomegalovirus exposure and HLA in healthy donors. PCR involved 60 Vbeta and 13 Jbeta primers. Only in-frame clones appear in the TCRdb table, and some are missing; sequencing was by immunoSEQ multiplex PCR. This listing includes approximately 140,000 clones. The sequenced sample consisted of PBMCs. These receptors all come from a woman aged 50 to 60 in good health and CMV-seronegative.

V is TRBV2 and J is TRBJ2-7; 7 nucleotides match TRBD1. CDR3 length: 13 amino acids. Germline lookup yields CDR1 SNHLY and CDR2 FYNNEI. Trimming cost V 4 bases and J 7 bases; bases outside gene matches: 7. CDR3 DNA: TGTGCCAGCAGTGGGGACAGAACCCTAGAGCAGTACTTC. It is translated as CASSGDRTLEQYF.

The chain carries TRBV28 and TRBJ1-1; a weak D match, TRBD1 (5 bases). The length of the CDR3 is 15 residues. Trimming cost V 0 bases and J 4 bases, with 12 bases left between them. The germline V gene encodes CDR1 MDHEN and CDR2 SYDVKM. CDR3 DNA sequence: TGTGCCAGCAGTTTATGGCAGGAGGGGATCACTGAAGCTTTCTTT. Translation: CASSLWQEGITEAFF.

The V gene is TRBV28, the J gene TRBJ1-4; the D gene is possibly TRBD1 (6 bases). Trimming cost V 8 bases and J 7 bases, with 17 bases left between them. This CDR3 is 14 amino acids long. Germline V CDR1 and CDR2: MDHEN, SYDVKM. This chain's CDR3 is CASGPGESREKLFF. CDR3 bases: TGTGCCAGCGGCCCAGGGGAGAGTCGTGAAAAACTGTTTTTT.